This T cell receptor beta chain came from a study of STAT5B mutations in CD4+ large granular lymphocyte leukemia. Study-level results: Main leukemic clonotypes were patient-specific, but under 30% appeared at low frequency elsewhere.

This clone has only a few counts. Its antigen is undetermined. This was a survey-level run. Sequencing used immunoSEQ multiplex PCR; TCRdb keeps in-frame clones, though not all of them. The sample shows 30,000 to 40,000 clones, over 65% of them seen only once. Healthy controls were blood donor buffy coats. The receptor was isolated from a human donor in good health. Sequenced material: CD4+ T cells from blood buffy coats.

The CDR3 bases are TGCGCCAGCAGCTTGGGACAGCCTACAACTAATGAAAAACTGTTTTTT. Translating it yields CASSLGQPTTNEKLFF. J is TRBJ1-4 and V is TRBV5-1, with D tentatively TRBD1 (5 bases). The CDR3 runs 16 residues. The germline gives CDR1 SGHRS, CDR2 YFSETQ. The V end lost 0 bases, the J end lost 0 bases, and 9 bases lay between the germline ends.